What follows are 25 T cell receptor beta chains derived from one specimen sequenced in a study of T cells expressing NK-cell markers (dated by TCRdb to 2018 to 2020). Library prep was done by 5' RACE. The reads were generated on an Illumina HiSeq 2000. TCRdb reprocessed the reads into one record per CDR3 protein sequence, lacking DNA. The table for this sample shows 150,000 to 200,000 distinct CDR3 sequences. The ten largest account for around 20% of the sample. The sequencing input was blood T cells: a sorted CD56 or NKG2C T cell subset, CD4+ or CD8+ T cells, or bulk PBMC T cells (not recorded which). The receptors stem from a man aged 18-70 years in good health.

This chain connects TRBV2 to TRBJ2-7. Germline V lookup: CDR1 SNHLY, CDR2 FYNNEI. CDR3 length equals 14 residues. The CDR3 loop is CASSDETEIYEQYF.

The genes are TRBV28 and TRBJ1-5. CDR3 length equals 16 residues. Germline loops: CDR1 MDHEN, CDR2 SYDVKM. Here the CDR3 reads CASRSESGWGNQPQHF.

The chain joins TRBV6-1 to TRBJ2-1; TCRdb picks TRBD1, but there is no DNA to check that call. Germline-derived CDR1 and CDR2 are MNHNS and SASEGT. The CDR3 has 13 amino acids. CDR3 in amino acids: CASRWGGNNEQFF.

This chain connects TRBV4-1 to TRBJ2-7. Germline V gene lookup returns CDR1 MGHRA and CDR2 YSYEKL. This CDR3 contains 17 residues. The CDR3 sequence: CASSQDLGTFSSYEQYF.

V and J are TRBV5-5 and TRBJ1-1. Germline-derived CDR1 and CDR2 are SGHKS and YYEKEE (reference sequence). This CDR3 is built from 12 residues. This CDR3 is CASSLEGFGAFF. Full variable domain (missing parts from reference TRBV5-5 and TRBJ1-1): DAGVTQSPTHLIKTRGQQVTLRCSPISGHKSVSWYQQVLGQGPQFIFQYYEKEERGRGNFPDRFSARQFPNYSSELNVNALLLGDSALYLCASSLEGFGAFFGQGTRLTVV.

The chain recombines TRBV27 with TRBJ2-1. This CDR3 contains 12 residues. Looked up from germline, CDR1 is MNHEY and CDR2 is SMNVEV (reference sequence). The CDR3 here is CALIYSNNEQFF.

CDR3 sequence: CASSRGDGANEQFF. The chain combines TRBV19 with TRBJ2-1; TCRdb lists TRBD1, though no DNA is available to test this call. This CDR3 spans 14 amino acids. Germline V gene data show CDR1 as LNHDA and CDR2 as SQIVND (reference sequence).

The chain carries TRBV27 and TRBJ1-3; checking the TCRdb D call of TRBD1 is not possible without DNA. CDR1 is MNHEY and CDR2 is SMNVEV in the germline V gene (reference sequence). This CDR3 has 15 amino acids. The CDR3 loop is CASSFQGTTGNTIYF.

The chain links TRBV28 to TRBJ2-5; without DNA, the TCRdb call of TRBD1 cannot be checked. The CDR3 runs to 16 residues. Germline V lookup: CDR1 MDHEN, CDR2 SYDVKM. CDR3 sequence: CASSYSAPRGLETQYF.

The CDR3 loop reads CASSRTVNTGELFF. The gene calls are TRBV28 and TRBJ2-2; TCRdb's D gene call, TRBD1, goes unchecked for lack of DNA. The CDR3 length is 14 residues. CDR1 and CDR2 from the germline V gene are MDHEN and SYDVKM.

The chain couples TRBV12-3 or TRBV12-4 to TRBJ2-2. The CDR3 is 14 residues long. CDR3 region: CASSDDTNTGELFF.

The chain joins TRBV5-6 to TRBJ2-7. The CDR3 is 16 amino acids. Per germline, CDR1 SGHDT and CDR2 YYEEEE. CDR3: CASSLMKDRATYEQYF.

CDR3 sequence reads: CASSPLGTFNSPLHF. The chain carries TRBV5-1 and TRBJ1-6; TCRdb lists TRBD1, though no DNA is available to test this call. Germline V lookup: CDR1 SGHRS, CDR2 YFSETQ. There are 15 residues in the CDR3.

The chain uses TRBV12-3 or TRBV12-4 and TRBJ2-6; TCRdb names TRBD1, which stays unverified in the absence of DNA. This CDR3 spans 17 amino acids. CDR3 loop: CASRPGQGVWGANVLTF.

V is TRBV25-1 and J is TRBJ2-3; TCRdb outputs TRBD1, but without DNA this stays unchecked. This CDR3 comprises 14 residues. CDR1 and CDR2 from the germline V gene are MGHDK and SYGVNS. CDR3 in amino acids: CASSVGGETDTQYF.

The chain is built from TRBV21-1 and TRBJ2-7; TCRdb names TRBD1, which stays unverified in the absence of DNA. TRBV21-1 is a pseudogene. The CDR3 is made up of 13 amino acids. CDR3 sequence reads: CASSTDRGCEQYF.

The rearrangement uses TRBV3-1 and TRBJ2-7; as DNA is missing, the TRBD1 call by TCRdb cannot be tested. Germline CDR1 LGHDT, CDR2 YNNKEL (reference sequence). The CDR3 is 15 residues long. CDR3 region: CASSLPRQGFYEQYF.

V usage is TRBV12-5 and J usage is TRBJ2-7. The CDR3 runs to 11 residues. CDR1 is LGHNT and CDR2 is FRNRAP in the germline V gene. The CDR3 sequence: CASGTVYEQYF.

The rearrangement links TRBV30 to TRBJ1-2. Germline CDR1 GTSNPN, CDR2 SVGIG (reference sequence). The CDR3 loop spans 13 amino acids. Here the CDR3 reads CAGTSDVRYGYTF. The full variable domain, in which reference TRBV30 and TRBJ1-2 provide the parts outside the CDR3, is SQTIHQWPATLVQPVGSPLSLECTVEGTSNPNLYWYRQAAGRGLQLLFYSVGIGQISSEVPQNLSASRPQDRQFILSSKKLLLSDSGFYLCAGTSDVRYGYTFGSGTRLTVV.

This chain links TRBV10-3 with TRBJ1-1; the TRBD1 assignment by TCRdb is unverifiable without DNA. Germline CDR1 ENHRY, CDR2 SYGVKD. CDR3 length equals 12 residues. The CDR3 loop is CAAGTAGTEAFF.

The rearrangement links TRBV3-1 to TRBJ1-2; checking the TCRdb D call of TRBD1 is not possible without DNA. Germline V gene sequence: CDR1 LGHDT, CDR2 YNNKEL (reference sequence). The CDR3 loop spans 15 amino acids. The CDR3 reads CASRGATGLNYGYTF.

The chain links TRBV20-1 to TRBJ2-1. The CDR3 extends over 15 amino acids. Germline V gene data show CDR1 as DFQATT and CDR2 as SNEGSKA (reference sequence). CDR3 sequence: CSARDIDSSYNEQFF.

The chain couples TRBV2 to TRBJ2-1; TCRdb gives TRBD1 as the D gene, but with no DNA this cannot be confirmed. This CDR3 is built from 13 residues. CDR1 SNHLY and CDR2 FYNNEI come from the germline V gene. The CDR3: CASRDRGRNEQFF. The whole variable domain, filled in from reference TRBV2 and TRBJ2-1, reads EPEVTQTPSHQVTQMGQEVILRCVPISNHLYFYWYRQILGQKVEFLVSFYNNEISEKSEIFDDQFSVERPDGSNFTLKIRSTKLEDSAMYFCASRDRGRNEQFFGPGTRLTVL.

The chain joins TRBV7-9 to TRBJ2-7; TCRdb gives TRBD2 as the D gene, but with no DNA this cannot be confirmed. CDR1 is SEHNR, CDR2 FQNEAQ, per germline (reference sequence). The CDR3 runs to 16 residues. The CDR3 loop is CASSLRGSGPTYEQYF.

The V gene is TRBV5-5, the J gene TRBJ2-2; TCRdb reports TRBD1, a call that lacks DNA to check it against. This CDR3 has 14 residues. Germline V CDR1 and CDR2: SGHKS, YYEKEE (reference sequence). The CDR3 loop reads CASSWTVGTGELFF.